Sequencing of this T cell receptor (beta chain) was carried out in a study of T cell responses to AZD1222 COVID-19 vaccine. General observations from the study: The sample set comprised mostly white British donors with more females, and clonal diversity was possibly underestimated. Researchers report vaccine-associated CD4 TCRs spanning spike, with dominance at 160-218 and 743-854. The study found Spike-specific TCR breadth and depth rose after two AZD1222 doses.

As to this clone: Its antigen is as yet unknown.

Profiled with immunoSEQ multiplex PCR; TCRdb holds only in-frame clones, not every one. The sample carries approximately 130,000 clones, roughly 86% recorded once. The germline V gene encodes CDR1 LNHNV and CDR2 YYDKDF (reference sequence). CDR3 length: 13 residues. Trimming cost V 0 bases and J 7 bases, with 7 bases left between them. The chain is built from TRBV15 and TRBJ2-1, with D unresolved. This receptor was identified in an adult who received the AZD1222 COVID-19 vaccine. Sequenced here: peripheral blood, sampled 28 days after the second AZD1222 dose. CDR3 region: CATSRDLKNEQFF. The CDR3 DNA is TGTGCCACCAGCAGAGATCTGAAAAATGAGCAGTTCTTC.